The T cell receptor beta chain under discussion was sequenced for a study of cytomegalovirus exposure and HLA in healthy donors. Study background: Later, an analysis reported that the 120 or so validation repertoires had used the same platform as the roughly 650 first-cohort repertoires. General study findings and limits: According to a subsequent analysis, TCR clusters from the first cohort were inclined to appear together in the roughly 130 validation repertoires.

The CDR3 runs to 15 residues. With 0 bases clipped from V and 6 bases from J, the junction kept 4 bases outside the gene matches. CDR1 and CDR2 from the germline V gene are SNHLY and FYNNEI. From the approximately 120-subject validation cohort, which was separate from the roughly 670-subject first cohort, the donors were drawn. The assay was immunoSEQ multiplex PCR, and TCRdb's table has in-frame clones only and misses some. Here the sample spans 200,000 to 250,000 clones, over 70% being singletons. This clone has a single count. Its antigen is currently unknown. This rearrangement joins TRBV2 to TRBJ1-2; 10 nucleotides align to TRBD1. The clonotype comes from a woman aged 25 to 39 in good health and CMV-seropositive. The sequencing input was PBMCs. CDR3 DNA sequence: TGTGCCAGCAGTGAAGCTGACGGACAGGGGGATGGCTACACCTTC. It yields the protein CASSEADGQGDGYTF. The variable domain in full, completed from reference TRBV2 and TRBJ1-2, reads EPEVTQTPSHQVTQMGQEVILRCVPISNHLYFYWYRQILGQKVEFLVSFYNNEISEKSEIFDDQFSVERPDGSNFTLKIRSTKLEDSAMYFCASSEADGQGDGYTFGSGTRLTVV.